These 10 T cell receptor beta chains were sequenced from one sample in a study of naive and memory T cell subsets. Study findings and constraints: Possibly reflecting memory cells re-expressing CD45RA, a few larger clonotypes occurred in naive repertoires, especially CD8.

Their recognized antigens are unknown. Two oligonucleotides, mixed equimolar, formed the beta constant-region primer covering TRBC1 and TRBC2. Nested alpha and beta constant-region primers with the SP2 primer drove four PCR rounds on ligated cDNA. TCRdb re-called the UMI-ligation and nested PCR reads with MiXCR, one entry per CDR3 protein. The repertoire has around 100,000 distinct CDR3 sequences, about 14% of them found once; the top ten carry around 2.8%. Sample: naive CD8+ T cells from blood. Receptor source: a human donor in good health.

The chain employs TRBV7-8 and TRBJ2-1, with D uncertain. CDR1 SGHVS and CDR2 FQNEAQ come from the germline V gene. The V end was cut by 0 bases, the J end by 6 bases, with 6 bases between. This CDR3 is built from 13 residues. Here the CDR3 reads CASSLARSNEQFF. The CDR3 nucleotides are TGTGCCAGCAGCTTAGCTAGGAGCAATGAGCAGTTCTTC.

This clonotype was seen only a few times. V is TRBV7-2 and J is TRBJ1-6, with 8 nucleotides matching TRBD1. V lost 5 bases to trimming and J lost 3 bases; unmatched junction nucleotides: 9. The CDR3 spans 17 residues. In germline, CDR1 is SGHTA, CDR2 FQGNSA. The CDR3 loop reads CASSPGQGANYNSPLHF. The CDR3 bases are TGTGCCAGCAGCCCCGGACAGGGAGCGAACTATAATTCACCCCTCCACTTT.

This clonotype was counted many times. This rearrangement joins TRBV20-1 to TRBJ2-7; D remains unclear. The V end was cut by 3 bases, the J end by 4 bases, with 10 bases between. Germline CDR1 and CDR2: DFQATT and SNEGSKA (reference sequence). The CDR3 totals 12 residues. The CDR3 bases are TGCAGTGCTAGGGATGGAATGTACGAGCAGTACTTC. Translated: CSARDGMYEQYF.

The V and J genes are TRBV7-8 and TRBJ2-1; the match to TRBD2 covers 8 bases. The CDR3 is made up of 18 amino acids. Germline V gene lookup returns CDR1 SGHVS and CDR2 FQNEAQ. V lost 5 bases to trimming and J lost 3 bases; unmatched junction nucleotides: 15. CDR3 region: CASSGTSGPIKIYNEQFF. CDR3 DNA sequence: TGTGCCAGCAGCGGAACTAGCGGCCCCATAAAGATCTACAATGAGCAGTTCTTC.

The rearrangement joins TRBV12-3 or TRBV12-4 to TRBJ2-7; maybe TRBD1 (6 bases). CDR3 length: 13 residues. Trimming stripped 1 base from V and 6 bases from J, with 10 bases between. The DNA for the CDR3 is TGTGCCAGCAGTTTAGTTCAGGGGCTCGAGCAGTACTTC. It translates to CASSLVQGLEQYF.

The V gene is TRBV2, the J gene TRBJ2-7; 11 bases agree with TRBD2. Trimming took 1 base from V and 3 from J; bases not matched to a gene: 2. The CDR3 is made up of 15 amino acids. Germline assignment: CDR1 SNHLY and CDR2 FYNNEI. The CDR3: CASSEVAGGDYEQYF. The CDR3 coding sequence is TGTGCCAGCAGTGAAGTAGCGGGGGGGGACTACGAGCAGTACTTC.

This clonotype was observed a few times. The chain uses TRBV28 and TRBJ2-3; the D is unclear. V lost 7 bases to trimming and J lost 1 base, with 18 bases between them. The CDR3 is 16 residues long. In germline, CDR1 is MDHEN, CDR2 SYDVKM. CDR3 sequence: CASTDSVGVRTDTQYF. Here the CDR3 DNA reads TGTGCCAGCACCGACTCAGTAGGAGTACGCACAGATACGCAGTATTTT.

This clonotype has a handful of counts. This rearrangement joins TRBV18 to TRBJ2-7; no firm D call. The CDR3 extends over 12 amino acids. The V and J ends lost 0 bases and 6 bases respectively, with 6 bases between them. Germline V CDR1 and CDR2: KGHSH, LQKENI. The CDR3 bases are TGTGCCAGCTCACCACCCGAAGGCGAGCAGTACTTC. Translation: CASSPPEGEQYF. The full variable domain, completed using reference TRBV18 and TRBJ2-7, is NAGVMQNPRHLVRRRGQEARLRCSPMKGHSHVYWYRQLPEEGLKFMVYLQKENIIDESGMPKERFSAEFPKEGPSILRIQQVVRGDSAAYFCASSPPEGEQYFGPGTRLTVT.

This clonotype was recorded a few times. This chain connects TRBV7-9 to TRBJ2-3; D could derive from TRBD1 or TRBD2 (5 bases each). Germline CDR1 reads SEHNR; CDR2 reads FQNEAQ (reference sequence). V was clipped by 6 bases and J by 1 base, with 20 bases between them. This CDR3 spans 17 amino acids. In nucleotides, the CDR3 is TGTGCCAGCAGTACAACTGGGGGAGACGGGGGCACAGATACGCAGTATTTT. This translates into CASSTTGGDGGTDTQYF.

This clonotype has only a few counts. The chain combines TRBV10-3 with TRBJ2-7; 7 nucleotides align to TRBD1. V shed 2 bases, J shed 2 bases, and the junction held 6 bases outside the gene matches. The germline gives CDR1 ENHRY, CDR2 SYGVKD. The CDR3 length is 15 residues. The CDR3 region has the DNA TGTGCCATCAGTGAGGGGACAGTTGTGACCTACGAGCAGTACTTC. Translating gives CAISEGTVVTYEQYF.